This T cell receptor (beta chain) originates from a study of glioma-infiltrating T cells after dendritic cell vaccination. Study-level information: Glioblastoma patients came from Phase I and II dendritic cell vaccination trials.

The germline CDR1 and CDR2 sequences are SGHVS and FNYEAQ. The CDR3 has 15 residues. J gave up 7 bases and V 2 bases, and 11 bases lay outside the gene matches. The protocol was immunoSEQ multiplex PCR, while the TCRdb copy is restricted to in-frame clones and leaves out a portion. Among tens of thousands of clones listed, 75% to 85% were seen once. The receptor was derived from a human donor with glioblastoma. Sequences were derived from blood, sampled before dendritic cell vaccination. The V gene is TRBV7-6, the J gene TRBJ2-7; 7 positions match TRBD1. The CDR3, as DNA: TGTGCCAGCAGCTTATTGGGGCAGGGGGTGGGGGAGCAGTACTTC. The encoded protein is CASSLLGQGVGEQYF.